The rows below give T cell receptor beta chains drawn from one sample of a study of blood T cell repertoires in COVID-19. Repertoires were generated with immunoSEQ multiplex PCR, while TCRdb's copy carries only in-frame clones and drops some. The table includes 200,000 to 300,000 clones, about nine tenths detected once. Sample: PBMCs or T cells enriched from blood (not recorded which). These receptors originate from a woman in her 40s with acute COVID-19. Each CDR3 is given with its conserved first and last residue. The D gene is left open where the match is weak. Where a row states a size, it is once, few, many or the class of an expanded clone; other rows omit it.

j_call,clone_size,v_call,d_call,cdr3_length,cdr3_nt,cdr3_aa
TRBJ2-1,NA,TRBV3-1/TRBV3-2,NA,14,TGTGCCAGCAGACCGAGCGGAGCCGACAATGAGCAGTTCTTC,CASRPSGADNEQFF
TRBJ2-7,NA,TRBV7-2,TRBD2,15,TGTGCCAGCAGCTTAGTGGCTAGCGGGGGAGGTGAGCAGTACTTC,CASSLVASGGGEQYF
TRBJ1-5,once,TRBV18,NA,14,TGTGCCAGCTCACTGGACAGTTCCAATCAGCCCCAGCATTTT,CASSLDSSNQPQHF
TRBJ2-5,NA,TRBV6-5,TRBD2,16,TGTGCCAGCAGTTACTGGGCTAGCGGGGGTAGGGAGACCCAGTACTTC,CASSYWASGGRETQYF
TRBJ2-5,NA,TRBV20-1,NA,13,TGCAGTGCTAGTAACCAGGGAAGGGAGACCCAGTACTTC,CSASNQGRETQYF
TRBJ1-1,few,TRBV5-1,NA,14,TGCGCCAGCAGCCTTCAGACAGGGAACACTGAAGCTTTCTTT,CASSLQTGNTEAFF
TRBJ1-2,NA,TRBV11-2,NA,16,TGTGCCAGCAGCTTGGATAGATTGACTCAGCCGTATGGCTACACCTTC,CASSLDRLTQPYGYTF
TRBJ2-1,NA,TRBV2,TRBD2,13,TGTGCCAGCATCGAGGGAGGGAACAATGAGCAGTTCTTC,CASIEGGNNEQFF
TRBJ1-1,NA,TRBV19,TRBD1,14,TGTGCCAGTCGCGCCGGGACAGGAAAAAAAGAAGCTTTCTTT,CASRAGTGKKEAFF
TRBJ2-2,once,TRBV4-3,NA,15,TGCGCCAGCAGCCAAGATGAGGAGGGGTCCGGGGAGCTGTTTTTT,CASSQDEEGSGELFF
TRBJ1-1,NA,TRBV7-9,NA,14,TGTGCCAGCAGCTTATCACAGGGAAACACTGAAGCTTTCTTT,CASSLSQGNTEAFF
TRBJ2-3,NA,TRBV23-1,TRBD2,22,TGCGCCAGCAGTCAACAGGACAGGGGACTAGCGGGGGGGCAGGGTAGCACAGATACGCAGTATTTT,CASSQQDRGLAGGQGSTDTQYF
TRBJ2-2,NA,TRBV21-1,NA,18,TGTGCCAGCAGCAAAAAGGCGTTAGGAGCCACGAACACCGGGGAGCTGTTTTTT,CASSKKALGATNTGELFF
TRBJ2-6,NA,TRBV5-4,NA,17,TGTGCCAGCAGCTTGGACAGGGTAGGCTCTGGGGCCAACGTCCTGACTTTC,CASSLDRVGSGANVLTF
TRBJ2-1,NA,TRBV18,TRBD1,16,TGTGCCAGCTCGTTTCGACAGGGAAGGATCGGCTATGAGCAGTTCTTC,CASSFRQGRIGYEQFF
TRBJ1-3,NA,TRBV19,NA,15,TGTGCCAGTCGACAGACACGGCCCTCTGGAAACACCATATATTTT,CASRQTRPSGNTIYF
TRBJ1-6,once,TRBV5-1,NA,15,TGCGCCAGCAGCTTGGCCCCAGGGAAGGATTCACCCCTCCACTTT,CASSLAPGKDSPLHF
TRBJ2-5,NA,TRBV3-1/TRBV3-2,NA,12,TGTGCCAGCAGCCACGGTTCAGAGACCCAGTACTTC,CASSHGSETQYF
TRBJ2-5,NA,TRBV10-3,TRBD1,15,TGTGCCATCAGCGACCGGGACAGAGTTCGCCAGACCCAGTACTTC,CAISDRDRVRQTQYF
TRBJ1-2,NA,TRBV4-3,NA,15,TGCGCCAGCAGCCTCAACACCGGGGTAGGCTATGGCTACACCTTC,CASSLNTGVGYGYTF
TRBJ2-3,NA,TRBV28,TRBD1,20,TGTGCCAGCAGTTTAATGCCACTCGGGCTAGGGGGCGCGGGCACAGATACGCAGTATTTT,CASSLMPLGLGGAGTDTQYF
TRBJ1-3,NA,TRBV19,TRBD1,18,TGTGCCAGTAGTATTGGGTCTGTCCGGACAGGGGGCGGAAACACCATATATTTT,CASSIGSVRTGGGNTIYF
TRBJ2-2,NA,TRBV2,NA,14,TGTGCCAGCAGGAACAGGGAAGGGGCCGGGGAGCTGTTTTTT,CASRNREGAGELFF
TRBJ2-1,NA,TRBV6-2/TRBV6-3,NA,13,TGTGCCAGCAGTTACGCGGGACTCCCGGAGCAGTTCTTC,CASSYAGLPEQFF
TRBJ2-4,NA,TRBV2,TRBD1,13,TGTGCCACCCCCGACAGGGACAAAAACATTCAGTACTTC,CATPDRDKNIQYF
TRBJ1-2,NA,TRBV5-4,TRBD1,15,TGTGCCAGCAGCTATACGACAGGGGATCTCTATGGCTACACCTTC,CASSYTTGDLYGYTF
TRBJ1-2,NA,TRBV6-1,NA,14,TGTGCCAGCAGTGAAGCGTTCGGAGACTATGGCTACACCTTC,CASSEAFGDYGYTF
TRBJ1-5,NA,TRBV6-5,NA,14,TGTGCCAGCAGTTCGAACGGACAGAATCAGCCCCAGCATTTT,CASSSNGQNQPQHF
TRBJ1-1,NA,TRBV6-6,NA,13,TGTGCCAGCAGTGACGGTCAGGTTTGGGAAGCTTTCTTT,CASSDGQVWEAFF
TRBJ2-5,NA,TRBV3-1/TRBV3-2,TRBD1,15,TGTGCCAGCAGCCACTACAGGGGGACGGGGGAGACCCAGTACTTC,CASSHYRGTGETQYF
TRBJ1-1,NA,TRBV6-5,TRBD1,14,TGTGCCAGCAGGAGAGCAGGGGGGAACACTGAAGCTTTCTTT,CASRRAGGNTEAFF
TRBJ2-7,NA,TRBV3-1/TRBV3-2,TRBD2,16,TGTGCCAGCAGCCAAGATGGGACTAGCTACTACTACGAGCAGTACTTC,CASSQDGTSYYYEQYF
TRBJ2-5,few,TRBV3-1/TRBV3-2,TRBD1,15,TGTGCCAGCGGGGGCATAGGGGGCGCTAGTGAGACCCAGTACTTC,CASGGIGGASETQYF
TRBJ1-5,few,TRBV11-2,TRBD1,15,TGTGCCAGCAGCTTAGGGGACAGCATCAATCAGCCCCAGCATTTT,CASSLGDSINQPQHF
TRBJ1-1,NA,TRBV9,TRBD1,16,TGTGCCAGCAGCGTAGGATCGGCAGGGGGCGGTGCTGAAGCTTTCTTT,CASSVGSAGGGAEAFF
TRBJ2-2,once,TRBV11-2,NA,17,TGTGCCAGCAGCTTTGGACAGAGTCATATGAACACCGGGGAGCTGTTTTTT,CASSFGQSHMNTGELFF
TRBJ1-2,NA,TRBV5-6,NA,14,TGTGCCAGCAGCCCCGTTATGGGAGACTATGGCTACACCTTC,CASSPVMGDYGYTF
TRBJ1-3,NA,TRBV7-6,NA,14,TGTGCCAGCAGCTTAGATCGCGGTGGAAACACCATATATTTT,CASSLDRGGNTIYF
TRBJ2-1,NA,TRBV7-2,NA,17,TGTGCCAGCAGCGCAACGGGTGGGGCCCACTCCTACAATGAGCAGTTCTTC,CASSATGGAHSYNEQFF
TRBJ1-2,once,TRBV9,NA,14,TGTGCCAGCAGCGCTCAGGGCTACGGCTATGGCTACACCTTC,CASSAQGYGYGYTF
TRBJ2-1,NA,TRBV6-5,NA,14,TGTGCCAGCAGTACCCTCGGAAGAGCGGATGAGCAGTTCTTC,CASSTLGRADEQFF
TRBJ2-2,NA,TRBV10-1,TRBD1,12,TGCGCCAGCGGACAGGGTACCGGGGAGCTGTTTTTT,CASGQGTGELFF
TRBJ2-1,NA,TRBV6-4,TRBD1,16,TGTGCCAGCAGCGACCGGGGGACAGGGGCCGTGGACGAGCAGTTCTTC,CASSDRGTGAVDEQFF
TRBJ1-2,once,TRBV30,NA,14,TGTGCCTGGAGTCTCGGTGGGGCGGAGGGTGGCTACACCTTC,CAWSLGGAEGGYTF
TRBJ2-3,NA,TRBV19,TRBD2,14,TGTGCCAGTAGTATGGGGGGGGTCAAAGATACGCAGTATTTT,CASSMGGVKDTQYF
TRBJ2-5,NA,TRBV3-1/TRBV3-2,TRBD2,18,TGTGCCAGCAGCCAAGTAGTTTTGGGGACTAGCGGAGGGGAGACCCAGTACTTC,CASSQVVLGTSGGETQYF
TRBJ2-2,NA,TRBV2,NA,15,TGTGCCACCTCGGAGGTGGCCCAGAACACCGGGGAGCTGTTTTTT,CATSEVAQNTGELFF
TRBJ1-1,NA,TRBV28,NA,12,TGTGCCAGCAGTTTAGTGGCTTTCGAAGCTTTCTTT,CASSLVAFEAFF
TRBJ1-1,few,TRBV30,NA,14,TGTGCCTGGAGTGGCCGCGGCCTGAACACTGAAGCTTTCTTT,CAWSGRGLNTEAFF
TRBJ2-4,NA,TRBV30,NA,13,TGTGCCTGGACCCATGAGGCCAAAAACATTCAGTACTTC,CAWTHEAKNIQYF
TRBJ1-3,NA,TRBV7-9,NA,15,TGTGCCAGCAACCTGCTTTCCGGGTCTGGAAACACCATATATTTT,CASNLLSGSGNTIYF
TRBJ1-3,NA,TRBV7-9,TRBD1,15,TGTGCCAGCAGCTCCCCGGACAGGTTCCCAAACACCATATATTTT,CASSSPDRFPNTIYF
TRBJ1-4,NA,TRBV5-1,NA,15,TGCGCCAGCAGCTTGGCCGGGAGGGTAGAAGAAAAACTGTTTTTT,CASSLAGRVEEKLFF
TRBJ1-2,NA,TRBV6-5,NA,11,TGTGCCAGCAACGCGGGGCTTGGCTACACCTTC,CASNAGLGYTF
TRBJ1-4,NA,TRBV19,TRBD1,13,TGTGCCAGCCGGACAGGGGTTGGAGAAAAACTGTTTTTT,CASRTGVGEKLFF
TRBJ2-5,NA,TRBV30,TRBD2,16,TGTGCCTGGAGAAGGGTAGCGGGAGGCCGTCGGGAGACCCAGTACTTC,CAWRRVAGGRRETQYF